This TCR beta chain originates from a study of blood T cell repertoires in COVID-19. As for the study in general: Collection of acute and convalescent COVID-19 samples took place in the United States, Italy and Spain.

V was trimmed by 4 bases and J by 4 bases, leaving 14 bases between them. CDR1 is SEHNR and CDR2 is FQNEAQ in the germline V gene (reference sequence). The CDR3 is 15 residues long. Original methodology: By means of reference gene primer amplification, nucleated cell counts were estimated. Clones were read by immunoSEQ multiplex PCR, and TCRdb kept only the in-frame ones, dropping some. Clone size and V and J calls were adopted from that table, with D and trimming inferred from the DNA. This table has approximately 190,000 clones, 65% to 85% appearing once. Allocation to cohorts depended on clinical history reported by the participants. In the 2 weeks before study entry, exposed participants met a COVID-19 case, which was PCR-confirmed or clinician-diagnosed.

The receptor's source is a woman younger than 45 who had been exposed to COVID-19. Sequences were obtained from PBMCs or T cells enriched from blood (not recorded which). The chain links TRBV7-9 to TRBJ1-5, with TRBD1 as a possible D gene (5 bases). The CDR3 region has the DNA TGTGCCAGCAGCTATACGGAGGGGTGGAATCAGCCCCAGCATTTT. This translates into CASSYTEGWNQPQHF.